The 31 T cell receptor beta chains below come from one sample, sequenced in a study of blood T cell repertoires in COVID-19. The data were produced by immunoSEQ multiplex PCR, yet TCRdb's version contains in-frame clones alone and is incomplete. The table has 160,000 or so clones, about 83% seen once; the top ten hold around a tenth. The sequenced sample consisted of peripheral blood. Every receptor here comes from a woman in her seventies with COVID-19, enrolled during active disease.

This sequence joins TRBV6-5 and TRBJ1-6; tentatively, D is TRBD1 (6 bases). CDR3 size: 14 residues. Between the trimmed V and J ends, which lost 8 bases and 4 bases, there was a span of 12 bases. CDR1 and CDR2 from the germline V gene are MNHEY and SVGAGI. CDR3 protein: CASLQGSYNSPLHF. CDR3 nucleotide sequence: TGTGCCAGCTTACAGGGATCGTATAATTCACCCCTCCACTTT.

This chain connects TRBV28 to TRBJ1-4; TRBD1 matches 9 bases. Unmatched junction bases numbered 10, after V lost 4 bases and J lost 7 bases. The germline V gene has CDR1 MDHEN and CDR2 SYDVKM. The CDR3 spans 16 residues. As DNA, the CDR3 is TGTGCCAGCAGTTCGAACAGGGGGCAAGGTATTGAAAAACTGTTTTTT. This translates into CASSSNRGQGIEKLFF.

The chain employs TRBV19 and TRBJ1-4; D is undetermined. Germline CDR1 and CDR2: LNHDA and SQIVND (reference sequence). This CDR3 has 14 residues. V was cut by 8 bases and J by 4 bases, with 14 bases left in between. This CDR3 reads CASAKRTDNEKLFF. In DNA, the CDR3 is TGTGCCAGTGCAAAGCGAACTGATAATGAAAAACTGTTTTTT.

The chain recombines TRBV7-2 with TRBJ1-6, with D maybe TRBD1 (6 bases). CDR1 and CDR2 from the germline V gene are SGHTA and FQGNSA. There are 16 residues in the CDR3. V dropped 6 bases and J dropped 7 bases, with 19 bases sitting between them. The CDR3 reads CASSFDRPYLNSPLHF. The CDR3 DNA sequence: TGTGCCAGCAGTTTCGACAGGCCTTACCTGAATTCACCCCTCCACTTT.

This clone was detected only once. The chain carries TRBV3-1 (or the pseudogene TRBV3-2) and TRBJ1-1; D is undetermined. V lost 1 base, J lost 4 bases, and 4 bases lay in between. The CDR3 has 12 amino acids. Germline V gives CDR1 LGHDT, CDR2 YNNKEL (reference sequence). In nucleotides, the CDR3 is TGTGCCAGCAGCCAAGGTAGCACTGAAGCTTTCTTT. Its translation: CASSQGSTEAFF.

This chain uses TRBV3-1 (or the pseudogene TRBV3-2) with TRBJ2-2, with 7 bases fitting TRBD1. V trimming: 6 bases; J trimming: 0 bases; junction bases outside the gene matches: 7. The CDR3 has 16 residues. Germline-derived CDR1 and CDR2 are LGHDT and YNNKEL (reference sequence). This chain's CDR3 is CASRPGTASNTGELFF. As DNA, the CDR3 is TGTGCCAGCAGACCCGGGACAGCTTCGAACACCGGGGAGCTGTTTTTT.

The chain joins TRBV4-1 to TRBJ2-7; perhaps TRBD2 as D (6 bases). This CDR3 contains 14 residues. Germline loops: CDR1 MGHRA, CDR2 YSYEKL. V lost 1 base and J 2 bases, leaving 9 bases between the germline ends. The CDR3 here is CASSQAEGPYEQYF. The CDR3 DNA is TGCGCCAGCAGCCAAGCGGAGGGTCCCTACGAGCAGTACTTC.

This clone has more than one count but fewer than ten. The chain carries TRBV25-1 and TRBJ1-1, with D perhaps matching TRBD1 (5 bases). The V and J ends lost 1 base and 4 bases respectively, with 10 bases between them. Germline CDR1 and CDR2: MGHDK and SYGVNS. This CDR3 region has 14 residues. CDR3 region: CASSELQGVTEAFF. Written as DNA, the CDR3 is TGTGCCAGCAGTGAATTGCAGGGTGTCACTGAAGCTTTCTTT.

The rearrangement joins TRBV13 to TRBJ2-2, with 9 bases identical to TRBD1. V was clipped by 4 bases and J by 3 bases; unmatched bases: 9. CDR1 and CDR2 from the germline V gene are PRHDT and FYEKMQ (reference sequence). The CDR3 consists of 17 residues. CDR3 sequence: CASSSNKQGADTGELFF. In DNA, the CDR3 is TGTGCCAGCAGCTCCAACAAACAGGGGGCGGACACCGGGGAGCTGTTTTTT.

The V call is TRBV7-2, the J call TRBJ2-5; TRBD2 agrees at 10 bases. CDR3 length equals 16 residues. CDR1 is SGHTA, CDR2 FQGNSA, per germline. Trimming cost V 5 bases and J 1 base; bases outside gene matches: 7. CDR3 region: CASSLSSGGLQETQYF. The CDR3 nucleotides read TGTGCCAGCAGCCTGTCTAGCGGGGGCCTCCAAGAGACCCAGTACTTC.

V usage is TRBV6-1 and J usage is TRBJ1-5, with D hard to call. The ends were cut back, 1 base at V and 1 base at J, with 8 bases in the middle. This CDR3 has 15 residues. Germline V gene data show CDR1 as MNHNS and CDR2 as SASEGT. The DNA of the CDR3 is TGTGCCAGCAGTGAAGTCCCAGCGAGCAATCAGCCCCAGCATTTT. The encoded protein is CASSEVPASNQPQHF.

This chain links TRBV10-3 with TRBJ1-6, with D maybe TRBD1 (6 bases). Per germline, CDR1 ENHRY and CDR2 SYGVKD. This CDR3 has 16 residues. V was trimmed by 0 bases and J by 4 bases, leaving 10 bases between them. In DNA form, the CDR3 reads TGTGCCATCAGTGAGTCGATTCAGGGGTATAATTCACCCCTCCACTTT. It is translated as CAISESIQGYNSPLHF.

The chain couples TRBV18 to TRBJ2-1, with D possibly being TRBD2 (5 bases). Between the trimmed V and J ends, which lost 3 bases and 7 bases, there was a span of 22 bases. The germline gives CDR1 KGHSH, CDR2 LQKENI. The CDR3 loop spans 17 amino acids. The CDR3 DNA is TGTGCCAGCTCACCTCGTGTCGGCGGGTCCTCCTGGAATGAGCAGTTCTTC. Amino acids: CASSPRVGGSSWNEQFF.

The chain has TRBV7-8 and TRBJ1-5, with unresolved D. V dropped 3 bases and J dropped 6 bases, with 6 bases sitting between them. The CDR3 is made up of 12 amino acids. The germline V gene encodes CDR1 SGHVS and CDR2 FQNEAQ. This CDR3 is CASSFEGQPQHF. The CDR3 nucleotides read TGTGCCAGCAGCTTCGAGGGTCAGCCCCAGCATTTT.

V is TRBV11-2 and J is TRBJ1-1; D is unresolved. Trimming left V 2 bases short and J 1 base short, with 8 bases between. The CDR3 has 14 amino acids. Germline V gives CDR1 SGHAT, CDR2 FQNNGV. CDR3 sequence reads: CASSLSGENTEAFF. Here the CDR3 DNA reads TGTGCCAGCAGCTTAAGCGGTGAGAACACTGAAGCTTTCTTT.

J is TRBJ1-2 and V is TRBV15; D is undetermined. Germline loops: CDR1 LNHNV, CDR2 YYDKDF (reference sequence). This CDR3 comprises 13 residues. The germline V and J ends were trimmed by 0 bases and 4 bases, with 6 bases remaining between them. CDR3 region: CATSRDRLYGYTF. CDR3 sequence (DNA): TGTGCCACCAGCAGAGACCGTCTCTATGGCTACACCTTC.

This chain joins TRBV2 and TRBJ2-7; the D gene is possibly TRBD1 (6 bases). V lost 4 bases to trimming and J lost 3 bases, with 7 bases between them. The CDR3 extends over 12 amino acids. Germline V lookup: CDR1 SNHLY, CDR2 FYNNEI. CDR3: CASSGDIYEQYF. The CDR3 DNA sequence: TGTGCCAGCAGTGGGGACATCTACGAGCAGTACTTC.

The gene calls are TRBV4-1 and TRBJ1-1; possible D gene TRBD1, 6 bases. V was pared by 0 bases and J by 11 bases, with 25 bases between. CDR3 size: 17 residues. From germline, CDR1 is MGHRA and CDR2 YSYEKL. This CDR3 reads CASSQERGISGPAQAFF. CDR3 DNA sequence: TGCGCCAGCAGCCAAGAAAGGGGGATTTCAGGCCCTGCGCAGGCTTTCTTT.

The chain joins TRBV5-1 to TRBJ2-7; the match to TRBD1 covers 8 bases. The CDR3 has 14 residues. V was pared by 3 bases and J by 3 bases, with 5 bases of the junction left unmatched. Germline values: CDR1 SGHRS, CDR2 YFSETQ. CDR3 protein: CASSSSTGDYEQYF. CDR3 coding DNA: TGCGCCAGCAGCTCCTCGACAGGGGACTACGAGCAGTACTTC.

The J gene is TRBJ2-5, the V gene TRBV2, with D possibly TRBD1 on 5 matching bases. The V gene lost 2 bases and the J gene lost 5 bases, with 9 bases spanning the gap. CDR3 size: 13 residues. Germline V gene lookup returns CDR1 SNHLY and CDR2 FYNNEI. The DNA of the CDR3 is TGTGCCAGCAGTGAACAGGGTAGGGAGACCCAGTACTTC. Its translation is CASSEQGRETQYF.

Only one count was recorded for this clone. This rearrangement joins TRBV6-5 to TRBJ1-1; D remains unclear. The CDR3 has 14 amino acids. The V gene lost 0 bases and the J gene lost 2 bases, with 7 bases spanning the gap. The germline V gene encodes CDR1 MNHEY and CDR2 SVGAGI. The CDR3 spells CASSYSRQNTEAFF. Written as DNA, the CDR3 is TGTGCCAGCAGTTACTCGAGGCAAAACACTGAAGCTTTCTTT.

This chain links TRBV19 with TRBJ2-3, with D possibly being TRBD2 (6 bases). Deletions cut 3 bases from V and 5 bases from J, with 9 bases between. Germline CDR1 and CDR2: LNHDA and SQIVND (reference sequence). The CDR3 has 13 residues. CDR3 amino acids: CASSIFGGDTQYF. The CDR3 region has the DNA TGTGCCAGTAGTATTTTCGGGGGAGATACGCAGTATTTT.

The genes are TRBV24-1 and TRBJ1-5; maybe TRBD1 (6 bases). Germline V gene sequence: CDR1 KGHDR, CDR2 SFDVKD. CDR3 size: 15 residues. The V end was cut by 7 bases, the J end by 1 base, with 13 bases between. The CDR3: CATRGAGPSNQPQHF. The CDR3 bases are TGTGCCACCAGGGGGGCGGGTCCGAGCAATCAGCCCCAGCATTTT.

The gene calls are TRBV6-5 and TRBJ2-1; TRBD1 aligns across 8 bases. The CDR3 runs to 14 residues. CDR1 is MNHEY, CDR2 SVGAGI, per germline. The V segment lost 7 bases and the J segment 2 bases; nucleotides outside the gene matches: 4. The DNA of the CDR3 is TGTGCCAGCACCGACAGGGGACCCTACAATGAGCAGTTCTTC. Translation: CASTDRGPYNEQFF.

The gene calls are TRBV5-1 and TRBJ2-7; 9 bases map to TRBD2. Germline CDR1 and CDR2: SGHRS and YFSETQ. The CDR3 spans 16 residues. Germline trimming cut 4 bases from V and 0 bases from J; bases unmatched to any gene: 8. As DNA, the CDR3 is TGCGCCAGCAGCGATACAGATAGCGGGGGCTCCTACGAGCAGTACTTC. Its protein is CASSDTDSGGSYEQYF.

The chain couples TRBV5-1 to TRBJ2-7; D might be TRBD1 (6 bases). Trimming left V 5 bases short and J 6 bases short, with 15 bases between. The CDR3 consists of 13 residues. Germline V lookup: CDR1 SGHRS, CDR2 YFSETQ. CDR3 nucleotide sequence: TGCGCCAGCAGTAGGGCAGGGGTTGGCGAGCAGTACTTC. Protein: CASSRAGVGEQYF.

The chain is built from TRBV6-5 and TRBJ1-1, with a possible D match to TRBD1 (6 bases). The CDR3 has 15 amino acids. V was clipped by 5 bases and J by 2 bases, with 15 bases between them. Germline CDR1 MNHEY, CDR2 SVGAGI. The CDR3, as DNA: TGTGCCAGCAGTCCTTCTGACAGGCTTAACACTGAAGCTTTCTTT. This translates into CASSPSDRLNTEAFF.

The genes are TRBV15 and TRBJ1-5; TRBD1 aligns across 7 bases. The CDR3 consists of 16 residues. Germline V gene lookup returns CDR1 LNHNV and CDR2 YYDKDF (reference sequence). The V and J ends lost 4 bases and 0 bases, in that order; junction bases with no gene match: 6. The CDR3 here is CATSTGTVDSNQPQHF. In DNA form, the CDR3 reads TGTGCCACCAGCACCGGGACAGTAGATAGCAATCAGCCCCAGCATTTT.

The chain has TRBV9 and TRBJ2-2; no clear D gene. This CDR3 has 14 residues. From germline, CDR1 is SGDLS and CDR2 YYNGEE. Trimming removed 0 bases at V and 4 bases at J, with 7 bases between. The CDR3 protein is CASSVATGTGELFF. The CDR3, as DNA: TGTGCCAGCAGCGTAGCTACGGGCACCGGGGAGCTGTTTTTT.

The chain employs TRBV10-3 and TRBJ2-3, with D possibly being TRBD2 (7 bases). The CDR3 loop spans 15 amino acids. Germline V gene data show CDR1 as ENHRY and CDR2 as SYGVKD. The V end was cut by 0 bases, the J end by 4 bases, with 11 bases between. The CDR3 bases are TGTGCCATCAGTGAGTCGAAAGGGGGGGCAGATACGCAGTATTTT. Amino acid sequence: CAISESKGGADTQYF.

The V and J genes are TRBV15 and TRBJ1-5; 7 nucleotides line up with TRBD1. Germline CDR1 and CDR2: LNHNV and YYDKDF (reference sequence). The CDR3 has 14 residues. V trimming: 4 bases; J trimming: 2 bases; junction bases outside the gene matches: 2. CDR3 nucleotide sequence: TGTGCCACCAGCATAGGACAGGGCAATCAGCCCCAGCATTTT. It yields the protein CATSIGQGNQPQHF.